The 9 T cell receptor beta chains listed next were all sequenced from one sample in a study of control samples from healthy donors and cancer patients. Method: immunoSEQ multiplex PCR; TCRdb's copy keeps in-frame clones and lacks some. The sample carries some 82,000 clones, approximately 87% recorded once. Material: blood. These receptors were taken from a man aged 45-60 years in good health.

This chain joins TRBV10-1 and TRBJ2-7; TRBD2 aligns across 11 bases. The CDR3 is made up of 15 amino acids. V dropped 7 bases and J dropped 2; count of bases not matched to a gene: 7. Germline V gives CDR1 WNHNN, CDR2 SYGVQD (reference sequence). CDR3 protein: CASIATSGGAYEQYV. Here the CDR3 DNA reads TGCGCCAGCATTGCCACTAGCGGGGGAGCCTACGAGCAGTACGTC.

This clone was recorded once. The CDR3 sequence is CASSYGTGEGSPLHF. CDR3 DNA: TGTGCCAGCAGCTATGGGACAGGGGAAGGTTCACCCCTCCACTTT. The chain joins TRBV14 to TRBJ1-6, with 10 nucleotides matching TRBD1. J lost 9 bases, V lost 5 bases, and 7 bases had no gene match. The CDR3 length is 15 residues. CDR1 is SGHDN, CDR2 FVKESK, per germline.

CDR3 nucleotide sequence: TGTGCCAGCAGTCCCCAGCTCACAATGTGGGGCTACACCTTC. This translates into CASSPQLTMWGYTF. The chain joins TRBV28 to TRBJ1-2; no clear D. The length of the CDR3 is 14 residues. Between the trimmed V and J ends, which lost 5 bases and 8 bases, there was a span of 18 bases. Germline V lookup: CDR1 MDHEN, CDR2 SYDVKM.

The V gene is TRBV5-6, the J gene TRBJ2-5; 7 bases map to TRBD2. Per germline, CDR1 SGHDT and CDR2 YYEEEE. The CDR3 has 15 residues. Unmatched junction bases numbered 11, after V lost 4 bases and J lost 5 bases. CDR3 DNA: TGTGCCAGCAGCGGCTCCAGGGAGGGAGAGGAGACCCAGTACTTC. Residues: CASSGSREGEETQYF.

Here the CDR3 reads CASGLVPQLGDGYTF. In DNA form, the CDR3 reads TGTGCTAGTGGTTTGGTACCTCAGTTGGGGGACGGCTACACCTTC. The V and J genes are TRBV12-5 and TRBJ1-2; possibly TRBD1 for D (5 bases). Trimming removed 0 bases from V and 8 bases from J, with 16 bases in between. Germline assignment: CDR1 LGHNT and CDR2 FRNRAP. The CDR3 consists of 15 residues.

CDR3 nucleotide sequence: TGCGCCAGCAGCTTGGGTTCAGGGGGCAATCAGCCCCAGCATTTT. Its translation: CASSLGSGGNQPQHF. This chain uses TRBV5-1 with TRBJ1-5; possibly TRBD1 for D (6 bases). The CDR3 contains 15 residues. The germline CDR1 and CDR2 sequences are SGHRS and YFSETQ. V was cut by 0 bases and J by 2 bases, with 9 bases left in between.

V usage is TRBV7-3 and J usage is TRBJ1-1; tentative D call: TRBD1 (5 bases). Trimming shortened V by 3 bases and J by 3 bases, and 11 bases separated the two germline ends. The germline V gene encodes CDR1 SGHTA and CDR2 FQGTGA. The CDR3 consists of 14 residues. The CDR3 DNA sequence: TGTGCCAGCAGCTTGAGAGGGGAATACACTGAAGCTTTCTTT. Its translation is CASSLRGEYTEAFF.

The chain recombines TRBV18 with TRBJ1-4; unclear D gene. The germline V and J ends were trimmed by 6 bases and 4 bases, with 12 bases remaining between them. The CDR3 length is 14 residues. Germline assignment: CDR1 KGHSH and CDR2 LQKENI. CDR3 DNA: TGTGCCAGCTCGCCCGACACGGGTAATGAAAAACTGTTTTTT. Protein: CASSPDTGNEKLFF.

This rearrangement joins TRBV4-2 to TRBJ1-1; the D gene is possibly TRBD1 (5 bases). The CDR3 is 15 residues long. The V gene lost 0 bases and the J gene lost 6 bases, with 14 bases spanning the gap. The germline CDR1 and CDR2 sequences are LGHNA and YNFKEQ. CDR3 amino acids: CASSQEENRPPEAFF. The CDR3 DNA sequence: TGTGCCAGCAGCCAAGAAGAGAACAGGCCTCCTGAAGCTTTCTTT.